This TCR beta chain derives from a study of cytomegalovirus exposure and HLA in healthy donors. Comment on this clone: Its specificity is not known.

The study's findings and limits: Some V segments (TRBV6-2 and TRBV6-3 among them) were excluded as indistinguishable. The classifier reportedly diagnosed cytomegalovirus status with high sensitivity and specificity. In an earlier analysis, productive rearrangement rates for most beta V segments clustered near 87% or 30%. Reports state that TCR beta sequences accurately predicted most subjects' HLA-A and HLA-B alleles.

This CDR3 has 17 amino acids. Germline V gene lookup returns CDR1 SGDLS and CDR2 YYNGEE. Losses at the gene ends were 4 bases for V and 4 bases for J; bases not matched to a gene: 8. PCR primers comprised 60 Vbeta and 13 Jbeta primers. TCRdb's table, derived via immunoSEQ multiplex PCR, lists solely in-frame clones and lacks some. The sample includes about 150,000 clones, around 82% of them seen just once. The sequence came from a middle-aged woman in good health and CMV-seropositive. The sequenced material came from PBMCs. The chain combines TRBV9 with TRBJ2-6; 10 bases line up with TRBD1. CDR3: CASSPPTGGSGANVLTF. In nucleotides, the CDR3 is TGTGCCAGCAGCCCTCCGACAGGGGGCTCGGGGGCCAACGTCCTGACTTTC.